The entry that follows covers one T cell receptor beta chain sequence. The data are from a study of blood T cell repertoires in COVID-19. Background on the study: Acute and convalescent COVID-19 samples came from the United States, Italy and Spain. Sample material is recorded as cDNA or gDNA derived from T cells, B-cell-depleted T cells, or PBMCs.

The CDR3 has 18 residues. V was pared by 1 base and J by 1 base, with 9 bases of the junction left unmatched. Germline-derived CDR1 and CDR2 are MGHDK and SYGVNS. Original methodology: Estimation of nucleated cell counts relied on the amplification of reference gene primers. TCRdb's table, derived via immunoSEQ multiplex PCR, lists solely in-frame clones and lacks some. Clone size and V and J calls were adopted from that table, with D and trimming inferred from the DNA. The table has some 88,000 clones, over 80% seen once. The rearrangement joins TRBV25-1 to TRBJ2-1, with 8 bases fitting TRBD2. What was sequenced was peripheral blood. The receptor's source is a human donor with active COVID-19. The donor label of this sample is uncertain. The CDR3 region is CASSEFPSGGPSYNEQFF. The CDR3 coding sequence is TGTGCCAGCAGTGAATTTCCCAGCGGGGGACCGTCCTACAATGAGCAGTTCTTC.